This T cell receptor (beta chain) came from a study of CD8+CD57+ T cells in acquired aplastic anemia. Turning to the study itself: Yields of DNA that came from sorted CD4+ and CD8+ cells averaged approximately 3.5 ug. Overall study findings and caveats: Researchers report that twenty-nine CD8+ CDR3 sequences appeared in both patients and controls.

CDR1 and CDR2 from the germline V gene are MNHEY and SMNVEV (reference sequence). V dropped 5 bases and J dropped 4 bases, with 11 bases sitting between them. The CDR3 is 13 residues long. This clonotype was counted a single time. What it binds is unknown. Genomic DNA was employed as the template in profiling TCR beta VDJ and CDR3. Using its own MiXCR run on the reads, TCRdb lists one record per CDR3 protein. The sample holds 40,000 to 45,000 distinct CDR3 sequences, around 63% seen once. Sequencing input: sorted CD4+, CD8+, or CD8+CD57+ T cells (not recorded which) from PBMCs. The V gene is TRBV27, the J gene TRBJ1-1; D not certain. The sequence was collected from a human donor in good health, serving as a control. In DNA form, the CDR3 reads TGTGCCAGCAGTATGGGAGCGATCACTGAAGCTTTCTTT. This encodes CASSMGAITEAFF.